These 32 T cell receptor beta chains share one sample of origin, sequenced in a study of post-analysis software for immune sequencing data. General observations from the study: About five TRBV segments, including TRBV5-6, TRBV5-1 and TRBV20-1, were more frequent in patients than controls.

Antigens of these TCRs are unknown. The TCR beta cDNA libraries contained unique molecular identifiers. TCRdb re-called the PCR reads with MiXCR, one entry per CDR3 protein. Of 170,000 or so distinct CDR3 sequences listed, 30% were seen once; the top ten hold roughly 1.6%. Sequenced input: blood. The receptor set was obtained from a girl aged 10 to 17 with multiple sclerosis.

The chain has TRBV20-1 and TRBJ2-3; D ambiguous. Germline values: CDR1 DFQATT, CDR2 SNEGSKA (reference sequence). CDR3 length equals 13 residues. The V end was cut by 1 base, the J end by 6 bases, with 11 bases between. CDR3 sequence (DNA): TGCAGTGCTAGAGGCGAGAGATGGGATACGCAGTATTTT. Translating gives CSARGERWDTQYF.

This clonotype was seen only a few times. This could be a read error, since a much larger clone is one nucleotide away. This sequence joins TRBV20-1 and TRBJ2-7; D may correspond to TRBD1 or TRBD2 (5 bases each). Trimming removed 3 bases from V and 10 bases from J, with 22 bases in between. Germline lookup yields CDR1 DFQATT and CDR2 SNEGSKA (reference sequence). CDR3 length: 14 amino acids. The CDR3 DNA reads as TGCAGTGCTAGGAGGGGCGGAGATCAAGAGATCCAGTACTTC. Translating it yields CSARRGGDQEIQYF.

This clonotype has at least ten counts. This rearrangement joins TRBV7-9 to TRBJ1-1; possibly TRBD1 for D (5 bases). The CDR3 has 14 residues. Trimming stripped 5 bases from V and 6 bases from J, with 16 bases between. Germline V CDR1 and CDR2: SEHNR, FQNEAQ (reference sequence). The CDR3 nucleotides read TGTGCCAGCAGCCCCTCTGGAGGGGATCCTGAAGCTTTCTTT. Its translation is CASSPSGGDPEAFF.

This sequence joins TRBV10-3 and TRBJ1-1, with a weak D call TRBD1 (5 bases). This CDR3 contains 11 residues. Between the trimmed V and J ends, which lost 10 bases and 1 base, there was a span of 7 bases. Germline lookup yields CDR1 ENHRY and CDR2 SYGVKD. The CDR3 loop is CASQGNTEAFF. In DNA, the CDR3 is TGTGCCAGCCAGGGGAACACTGAAGCTTTCTTT.

The sample holds a few counts of this clonotype. A single base separates this from a much larger clone, so it may be a read error. The V and J genes are TRBV21-1 and TRBJ2-4; the table's D call, TRBD1, was not checked against the DNA. The J call is in doubt because the DNA end fits TRBJ2-7 better. TRBV21-1 is tagged as a pseudogene. The CDR3 runs to 13 residues. For the CDR3, the DNA is TGTGCCTGCAGATGTCCGGCAAGGGACGAGCAGTACTTC. Translated: CACRCPARDEQYF.

The V call is TRBV20-1, the J call TRBJ1-1, with D perhaps matching TRBD1 (6 bases). Trimming removed 3 bases from V and 4 bases from J, with 12 bases in between. The V gene's germline CDR1 is DFQATT and CDR2 SNEGSKA (reference sequence). The CDR3 has 13 amino acids. The CDR3 DNA follows: TGCAGTGCTAGGGCTGGCAGGGGCACTGAAGCTTTCTTT. This sequence encodes CSARAGRGTEAFF.

This clonotype was recorded only once. V is TRBV6-5 and J is TRBJ1-1; D uncertain. The length of the CDR3 is 13 residues. The V end was cut by 6 bases, the J end by 0 bases, with 8 bases between. CDR1 and CDR2 from the germline V gene are MNHEY and SVGAGI. CDR3: CASRSTLNTEAFF. CDR3 sequence (DNA): TGTGCCAGCAGATCGACCCTGAACACTGAAGCTTTCTTT.

V gene TRBV12-3 or TRBV12-4 combines with J gene TRBJ2-1; possible D gene TRBD1, 5 bases. Trimming removed 7 bases from V and 1 base from J, with 11 bases in between. The CDR3 totals 14 residues. The chain's CDR3 is CASTDSASYNEQFF. The CDR3, as DNA: TGTGCCAGCACCGACAGTGCTTCCTACAATGAGCAGTTCTTC.

The chain combines TRBV27 with TRBJ2-1; D is unresolved. V gave up 8 bases and J gave up 10 bases, with 15 bases separating them. CDR3 size: 12 residues. Germline-derived CDR1 and CDR2 are MNHEY and SMNVEV (reference sequence). CDR3 in DNA: TGTGCCAGCGGCCTATTTGAAGGAGAGCAGTTCTTC. This translates into CASGLFEGEQFF.

This clonotype was seen many times. The J gene is TRBJ2-3, the V gene TRBV27; 9 positions match TRBD2. Germline V lookup: CDR1 MNHEY, CDR2 SMNVEV (reference sequence). CDR3 length equals 16 residues. After removal of 6 bases from V and 8 bases from J, the junction contained 15 bases not matched to a gene. CDR3 nucleotide sequence: TGTGCCAGCAGCCAAGTGAGCGGGAGGACGTCTCTTACGCAGTATTTT. The encoded protein is CASSQVSGRTSLTQYF.

At least ten counts were recorded for this clonotype. The gene calls are TRBV5-1 and TRBJ2-1; 9 nucleotides match TRBD2. Germline CDR1 SGHRS, CDR2 YFSETQ. The CDR3 sequence is 14 residues long. V lost 4 bases, J lost 3 bases, and 2 bases stayed unmatched. Written as DNA, the CDR3 is TGCGCCAGCAGCGTTAGCGGGAGCTACAATGAGCAGTTCTTC. Protein sequence: CASSVSGSYNEQFF.

The V call is TRBV19, the J call TRBJ1-1; tentatively, D is TRBD1 (6 bases). V lost 5 bases, J lost 4 bases, and 11 bases lay in between. The CDR3 has 13 amino acids. Germline CDR1 is LNHDA and CDR2 is SQIVND (reference sequence). DNA for the CDR3: TGTGCCAGTAGTGACAGGTCAATCACTGAAGCTTTCTTT. It encodes CASSDRSITEAFF.

As regards this clonotype: The junction and the germline gene differ at one end; a read error may be behind it. The V call is TRBV12-3 or TRBV12-4, the J call TRBJ2-3, with 7 bases fitting TRBD2. This CDR3 is 14 amino acids long. Here the CDR3 DNA reads TGTGCCTGCAGTTTACTAGCGAGCACAGATACGCAGTATTTT. This sequence encodes CACSLLASTDTQYF.

This clonotype was counted ten times or more. This rearrangement joins TRBV4-2 to TRBJ2-7; 12 bases are shared with TRBD2. The CDR3 has 17 residues. Germline V CDR1 and CDR2: LGHNA, YNFKEQ. Germline trimming cut 2 bases from V and 7 bases from J; bases unmatched to any gene: 12. The CDR3, as DNA: TGTGCCAGCAGCCAAAGTCCACTACTAGCGGGAGGAGGAGAGCAGTACTTC. Its protein product is CASSQSPLLAGGGEQYF.

Only a few counts were recorded for this clonotype. This chain uses TRBV19 with TRBJ2-7; 7 nucleotides line up with TRBD2. Germline values: CDR1 LNHDA, CDR2 SQIVND (reference sequence). J lost 0 bases, V lost 7 bases, and 6 bases had no gene match. This CDR3 contains 14 residues. For the CDR3, the DNA is TGTGCCAGTAACGGCGGGAGAACCTCCTACGAGCAGTACTTC. Its protein is CASNGGRTSYEQYF.

This clonotype showed up just a few times. The chain combines TRBV7-2 with TRBJ2-5; 8 bases line up with TRBD2. V was pared by 3 bases and J by 4 bases, with 7 bases of the junction left unmatched. The CDR3 spans 15 residues. Germline values: CDR1 SGHTA, CDR2 FQGNSA. The CDR3 sequence is CASSFGGTSRETQYF. The DNA for the CDR3 is TGTGCCAGCAGCTTCGGGGGGACTAGTCGAGAGACCCAGTACTTC.

This clonotype was seen many times. This chain connects TRBV5-1 to TRBJ1-2; D gene unclear. Germline V lookup: CDR1 SGHRS, CDR2 YFSETQ. V was trimmed by 2 bases and J by 6 bases, leaving 11 bases between them. The CDR3 spans 13 residues. CDR3 bases: TGCGCCAGCAGCTTCGGAGAATCGGATGGCTACACCTTC. It encodes CASSFGESDGYTF.

The gene calls are TRBV7-9 and TRBJ2-1; 8 bases are a match to TRBD2. Germline V CDR1 and CDR2: SEHNR, FQNEAQ (reference sequence). V lost 5 bases to trimming and J lost 5 bases; unmatched junction nucleotides: 14. The CDR3 covers 17 residues. The DNA of the CDR3 is TGTGCCAGCAGCGGAACTAGCGGCTGGGGATCGGACAATGAGCAGTTCTTC. Translated: CASSGTSGWGSDNEQFF.

The genes are TRBV27 and TRBJ2-7; no clear D gene. The CDR3 length is 17 residues. V was shortened by 5 bases and J by 7 bases, with 27 bases between the two germline ends. The germline V gene encodes CDR1 MNHEY and CDR2 SMNVEV (reference sequence). CDR3 coding DNA: TGTGCCAGCAGTCCTTACCCACCGGGCCAGTACTACAATGAGCAGTACTTC. It yields the protein CASSPYPPGQYYNEQYF.

This chain joins TRBV12-3 or TRBV12-4 and TRBJ1-1, with no clear D. Trimming shortened V by 6 bases and J by 11 bases, and 10 bases separated the two germline ends. This CDR3 region has 10 residues. CDR3 region: CASRIERAFF. The CDR3, as DNA: TGTGCCAGCAGAATTGAGAGGGCTTTCTTT.

In the case of this clonotype: A clone one base away is much larger, so this may be a read error. The chain has TRBV5-5 and TRBJ2-1; no firm D call. The J call may be incorrect, as the DNA end agrees better with TRBJ2-7. Per the germline V gene, CDR1 is SGHKS and CDR2 is YYEKEE (reference sequence). The CDR3 covers 16 residues. CDR3 residues: CASSLEQHPTYNEQYF. The CDR3 DNA is TGTGCCAGCAGCTTGGAACAGCATCCTACCTACAATGAGCAGTACTTC.

At least ten counts were recorded for this clonotype. This chain's CDR3 is CASSETGTETDTQYF. CDR3 DNA sequence: TGTGCCAGCAGTGAAACCGGGACAGAAACAGATACGCAGTATTTT. This chain links TRBV6-5 with TRBJ2-3, with 7 bases identical to TRBD1. The CDR3 runs 15 residues. V shed 5 bases, J shed 3 bases, and the junction held 8 bases outside the gene matches. CDR1 and CDR2 (germline): MNHEY, SVGAGI.

The table lists this clonotype with many counts. The chain couples TRBV5-4 to TRBJ2-1; the match to TRBD2 covers 9 bases. The CDR3 extends over 15 amino acids. The germline V gene has CDR1 SGHNT and CDR2 YYREEE (reference sequence). After removal of 4 bases from V and 3 bases from J, the junction contained 5 bases not matched to a gene. CDR3 region: CASSQLAGVYNEQFF. As DNA, the CDR3 is TGTGCCAGCAGCCAACTAGCGGGCGTCTACAATGAGCAGTTCTTC.

This chain uses TRBV3-1 with TRBJ2-6; no clear D. The CDR3 is 14 amino acids. Germline values: CDR1 LGHDT, CDR2 YNNKEL (reference sequence). V was clipped by 6 bases and J by 0 bases, with 6 bases between them. CDR3 nucleotide sequence: TGTGCCAGCAGGATTCACTCTGGGGCCAACGTCCTGACTTTC. Translation gives CASRIHSGANVLTF.

On this clonotype itself: Since a much larger clone is just one base distant, this may be a read error. The chain uses TRBV7-8 and TRBJ2-5; unclear D gene. CDR1 is SGHVS, CDR2 FQNEAQ, per germline. The CDR3 consists of 12 residues. In DNA, the CDR3 is TGTGCCAGCAGCTTGATCCAAGAGGCCCAGTACTTC. It is translated as CASSLIQEAQYF.

This clonotype was seen at least ten times. The chain employs TRBV20-1 and TRBJ2-3; 8 nucleotides agree with TRBD1. With V trimmed by 1 base and J by 8 bases, 11 bases remained unmatched. There are 15 residues in the CDR3. Germline-derived CDR1 and CDR2 are DFQATT and SNEGSKA (reference sequence). The CDR3 coding sequence is TGCAGTGCTAGAGCCCAGGGGGCGCTCCCCCCTACGCAGTATTTT. Translated, it gives CSARAQGALPPTQYF.

Comment on this clonotype: This may be a read error, as it is one base from a much larger clone. V gene TRBV20-1 combines with J gene TRBJ2-5; D gene uncertain. The J call may not be correct, given that the DNA end is closer to TRBJ2-7. The CDR3 has 12 residues. Germline-derived CDR1 and CDR2 are DFQATT and SNEGSKA (reference sequence). CDR3 loop: CSAMASWTEQYF. As DNA, the CDR3 is TGCAGTGCTATGGCAAGTTGGACCGAGCAGTACTTC.

Notes on this clonotype: This could be a read error, since a much larger clone is one nucleotide away. This chain uses TRBV28 with TRBJ2-1, with D perhaps TRBD2 (6 bases). Trimming left V 2 bases short and J 5 bases short, with 16 bases between. In germline, CDR1 is MDHEN, CDR2 SYDVKM. The CDR3 is made up of 16 amino acids. The CDR3 DNA reads as TGTGCCAGCAGTTTACCCCAAGGAGGGCCCCACAATGAGCAGTTCTTC. Translated, it gives CASSLPQGGPHNEQFF. Full variable domain (outside the CDR3, taken from reference TRBV28 and TRBJ2-1): DVKVTQSSRYLVKRTGEKVFLECVQDMDHENMFWYRQDPGLGLRLIYFSYDVKMKEKGDIPEGYSVSREKKERFSLILESASTNQTSMYLCASSLPQGGPHNEQFFGPGTRLTVL.

The chain links TRBV3-1 to TRBJ2-5; D is perhaps TRBD1 or TRBD2 (5 bases each). The length of the CDR3 is 15 residues. Trimming took off 1 base at V and 4 bases at J, with 13 bases between the two ends. CDR1 and CDR2 from the germline V gene are LGHDT and YNNKEL (reference sequence). Here the CDR3 DNA reads TGTGCCAGCAGCCAAGGGGGACCAGCGGTAGAGACCCAGTACTTC. It specifies CASSQGGPAVETQYF.

This clonotype showed up just a few times. This may come from a read error, since a much larger clone is one base off. V usage is TRBV11-2 and J usage is TRBJ2-7; 9 bases map to TRBD2. The germline gives CDR1 SGHAT, CDR2 FQNNGV. This CDR3 has 19 amino acids. Trimming removed 5 bases from V and 7 bases from J; junction bases left unmatched: 24. The CDR3, as DNA: TGTGCCAGCAGCATTAGGATGGGCTGGCAGCGGGAGGTGTATAATGAGCAGTACTTC. Residues: CASSIRMGWQREVYNEQYF.

This clonotype was counted at least ten times. V and J are TRBV29-1 and TRBJ2-7; tentatively, D is TRBD2 (6 bases). Per the germline V gene, CDR1 is SQVTM and CDR2 is ANQGSEA. This CDR3 region has 14 residues. V was pared by 2 bases and J by 2 bases, with 13 bases between. CDR3 in DNA: TGCAGCGTTGAAAATCCCGGGAGACCCTACGAGCAGTACTTC. Protein sequence: CSVENPGRPYEQYF.

To note about this clonotype: Its ends do not fully match the called genes, so a read error is possible. The chain is built from TRBV7-9 and TRBJ2-1; tentative D call: TRBD2 (6 bases). The germline V gene has CDR1 SEHNR and CDR2 FQNEAQ (reference sequence). The CDR3 is made up of 13 amino acids. CDR3 DNA: TGTTCCAGCAGCCTGGTAGCGGACAATGAGCAGTTCTTC. This codes for CSSSLVADNEQFF.